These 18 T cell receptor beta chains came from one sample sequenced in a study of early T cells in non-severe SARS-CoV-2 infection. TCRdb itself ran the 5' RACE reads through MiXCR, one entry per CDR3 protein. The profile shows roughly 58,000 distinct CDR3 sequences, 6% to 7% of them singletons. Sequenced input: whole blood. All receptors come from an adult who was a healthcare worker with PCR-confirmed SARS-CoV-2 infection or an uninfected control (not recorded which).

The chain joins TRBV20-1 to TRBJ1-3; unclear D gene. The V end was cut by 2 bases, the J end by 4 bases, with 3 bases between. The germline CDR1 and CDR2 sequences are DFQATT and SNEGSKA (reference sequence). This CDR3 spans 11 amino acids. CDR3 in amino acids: CSARIGNTIYF. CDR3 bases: TGCAGTGCTAGAATCGGAAACACCATATATTTT.

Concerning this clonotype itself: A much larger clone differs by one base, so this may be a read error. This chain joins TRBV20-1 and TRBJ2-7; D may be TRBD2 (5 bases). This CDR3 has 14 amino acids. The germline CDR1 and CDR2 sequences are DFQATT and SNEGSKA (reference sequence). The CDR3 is CSARDSGSGYEQDF. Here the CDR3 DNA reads TGCAGTGCTAGAGACTCCGGGTCGGGGTACGAGCAGGACTTC.

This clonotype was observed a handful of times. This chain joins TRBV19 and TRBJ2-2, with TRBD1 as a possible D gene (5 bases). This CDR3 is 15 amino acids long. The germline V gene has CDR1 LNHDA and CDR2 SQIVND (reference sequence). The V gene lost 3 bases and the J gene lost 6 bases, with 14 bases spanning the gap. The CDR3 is CASSMGQTFPGELFF. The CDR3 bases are TGTGCCAGTAGTATGGGGCAGACTTTCCCCGGGGAGCTGTTTTTT.

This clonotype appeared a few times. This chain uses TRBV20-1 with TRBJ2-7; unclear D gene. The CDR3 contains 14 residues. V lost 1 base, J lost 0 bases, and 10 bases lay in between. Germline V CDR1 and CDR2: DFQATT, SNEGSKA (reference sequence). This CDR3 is CSARGPVSSYEQYF. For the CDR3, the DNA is TGCAGTGCTAGAGGCCCAGTTAGCTCCTACGAGCAGTACTTC.

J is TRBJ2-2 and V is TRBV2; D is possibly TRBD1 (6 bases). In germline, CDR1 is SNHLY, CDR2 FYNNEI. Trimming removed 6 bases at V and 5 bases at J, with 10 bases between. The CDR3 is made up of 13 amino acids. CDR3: CASSLGQTGELFF. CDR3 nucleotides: TGTGCCAGCAGCCTCGGACAGACCGGGGAGCTGTTTTTT.

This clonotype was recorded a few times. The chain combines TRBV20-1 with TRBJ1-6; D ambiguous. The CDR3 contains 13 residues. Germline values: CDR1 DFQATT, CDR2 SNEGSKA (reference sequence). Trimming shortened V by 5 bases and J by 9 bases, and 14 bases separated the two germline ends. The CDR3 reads CSAPDKPLSPLHF. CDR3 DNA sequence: TGCAGTGCTCCCGACAAGCCCCTTTCACCCCTCCACTTT.

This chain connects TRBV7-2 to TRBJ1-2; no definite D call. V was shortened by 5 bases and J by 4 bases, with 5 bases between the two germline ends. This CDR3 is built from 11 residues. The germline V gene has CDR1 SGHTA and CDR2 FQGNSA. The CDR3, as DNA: TGTGCCAGCAGCGTAAGCTATGGCTACACCTTC. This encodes CASSVSYGYTF.

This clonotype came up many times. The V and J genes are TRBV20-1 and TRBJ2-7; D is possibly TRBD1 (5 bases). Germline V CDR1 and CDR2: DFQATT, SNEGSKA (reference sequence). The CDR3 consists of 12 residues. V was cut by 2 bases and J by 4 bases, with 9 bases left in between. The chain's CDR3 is CSARRSGYEQYF. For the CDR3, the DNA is TGCAGTGCTAGACGGTCAGGGTACGAGCAGTACTTC.

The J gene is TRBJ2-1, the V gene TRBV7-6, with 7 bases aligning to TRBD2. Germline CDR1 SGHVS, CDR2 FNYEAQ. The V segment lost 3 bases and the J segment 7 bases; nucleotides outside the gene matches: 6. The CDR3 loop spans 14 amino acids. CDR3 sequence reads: CASSFAGGGNEQFF. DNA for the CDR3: TGTGCCAGCAGCTTTGCTGGCGGGGGAAATGAGCAGTTCTTC.

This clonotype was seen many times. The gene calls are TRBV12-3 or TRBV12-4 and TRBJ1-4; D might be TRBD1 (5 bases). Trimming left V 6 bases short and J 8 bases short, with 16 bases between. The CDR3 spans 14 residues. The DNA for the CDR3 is TGTGCCAGCAGCCCGAAGGGGCCTCACGAAAAACTGTTTTTT. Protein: CASSPKGPHEKLFF.

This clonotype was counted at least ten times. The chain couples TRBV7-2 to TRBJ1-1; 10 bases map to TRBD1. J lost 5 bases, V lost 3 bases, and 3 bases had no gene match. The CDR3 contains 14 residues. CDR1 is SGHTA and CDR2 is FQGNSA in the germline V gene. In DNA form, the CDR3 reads TGTGCCAGCAGCTTCTGGACAGGGGGGACTGAAGCTTTCTTT. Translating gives CASSFWTGGTEAFF.

Here the CDR3 reads CASSFSSYNSPLHF. CDR3 nucleotides: TGTGCCAGCAGCTTTAGCTCCTATAATTCACCCCTCCACTTT. The V gene is TRBV6-5, the J gene TRBJ1-6; D is unresolved. CDR3 length equals 14 residues. V was clipped by 6 bases and J by 0 bases, with 6 bases between them. Germline lookup yields CDR1 MNHEY and CDR2 SVGAGI.

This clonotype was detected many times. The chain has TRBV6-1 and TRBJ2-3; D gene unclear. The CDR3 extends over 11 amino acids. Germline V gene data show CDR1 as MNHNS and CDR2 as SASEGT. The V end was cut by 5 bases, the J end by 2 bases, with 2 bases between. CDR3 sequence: CASSNTDTQYF. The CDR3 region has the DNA TGTGCCAGCAGTAACACAGATACGCAGTATTTT.

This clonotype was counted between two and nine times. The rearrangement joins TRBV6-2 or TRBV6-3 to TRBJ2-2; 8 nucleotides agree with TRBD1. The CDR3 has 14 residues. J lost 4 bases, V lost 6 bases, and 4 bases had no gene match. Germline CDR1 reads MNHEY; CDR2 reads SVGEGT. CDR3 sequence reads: CASSHTGGTGELFF. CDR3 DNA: TGTGCCAGCAGCCATACAGGGGGCACCGGGGAGCTGTTTTTT.

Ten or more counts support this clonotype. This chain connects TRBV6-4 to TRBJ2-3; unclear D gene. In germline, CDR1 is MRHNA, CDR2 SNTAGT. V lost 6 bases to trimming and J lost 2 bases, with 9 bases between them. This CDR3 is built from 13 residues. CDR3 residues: CASSRDPTDTQYF. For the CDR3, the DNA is TGTGCCAGCAGCAGAGACCCCACAGATACGCAGTATTTT.

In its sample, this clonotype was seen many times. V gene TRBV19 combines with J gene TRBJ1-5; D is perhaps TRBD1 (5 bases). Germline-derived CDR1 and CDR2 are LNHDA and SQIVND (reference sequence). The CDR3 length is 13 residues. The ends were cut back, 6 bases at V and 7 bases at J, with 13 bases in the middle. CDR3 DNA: TGTGCCAGTAGCCCCGGGACGGGACAGCCCCAGCATTTT. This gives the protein CASSPGTGQPQHF.

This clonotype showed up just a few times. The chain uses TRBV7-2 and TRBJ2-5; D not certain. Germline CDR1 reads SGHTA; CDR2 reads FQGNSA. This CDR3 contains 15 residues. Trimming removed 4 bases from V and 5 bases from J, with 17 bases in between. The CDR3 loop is CASSYTRTDPETQYF. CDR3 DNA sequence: TGTGCCAGCAGCTACACCAGGACCGACCCGGAGACCCAGTACTTC.

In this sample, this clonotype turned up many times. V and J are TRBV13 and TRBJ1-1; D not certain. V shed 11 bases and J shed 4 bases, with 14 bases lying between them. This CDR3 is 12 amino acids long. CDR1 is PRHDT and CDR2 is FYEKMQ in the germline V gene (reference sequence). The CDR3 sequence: CAGSRVLTEAFF. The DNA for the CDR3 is TGTGCCGGGAGTCGGGTACTCACTGAAGCTTTCTTT.